This T cell receptor (beta chain) was observed in a study of cytomegalovirus exposure and HLA in healthy donors. Study-level points and caveats: Accurate predictions that matched the HLA-A and HLA-B alleles of most subjects were reportedly made from TCR beta sequences. Some V segments could not be told apart, so they were left out, TRBV6-2 and TRBV6-3 among them. Earlier analysis yielded a pattern in which most TCR beta V segments were productive about 87% or about 30% of the time.

Primers: 60 Vbeta forward and 13 Jbeta reverse. Measured with immunoSEQ multiplex PCR; TCRdb has only the in-frame clones, and not every one. This table holds about 110,000 clones, more than 70% found once. This clone was observed a handful of times. The antigen is unknown. Germline CDR1 reads SGHVS; CDR2 reads FNYEAQ. The V end was cut by 5 bases, the J end by 2 bases, with 7 bases between. This CDR3 contains 12 residues. The sequence derives from a man younger than 35 in good health and CMV-seronegative. The rearrangement uses TRBV7-6 and TRBJ2-7; no reliable D call. The material sequenced was PBMCs. CDR3 amino acids: CASSQSTYEQYF. In nucleotides, the CDR3 is TGTGCCAGCAGCCAATCCACCTACGAGCAGTACTTC.